This section outlines one TCR beta chain sequence together with its context. Antigen unknown. With a much larger clone just one base away, this may be a read error. In the same sample, other DNA sequences code for this CDR3. This entry belongs to a study of T cell clonality in common variable immunodeficiency. Profiled with immunoSEQ multiplex PCR; TCRdb holds only in-frame clones, not every one. The specimen has about 35,000 clones, none found just once. General observations from the study: Links between repertoire features and CVID complications were heterogeneity-limited.

Sequenced: peripheral blood mononuclear cells. This sequence was found in a person aged 18 to 70 in good health.

The CDR3 DNA, read in part, is TGTGCCAGCAGCAAGAGGGCTGGGAGGGGGAACACT. This translates into CASSKRAGRGNT. The entire CDR3 sequence reads CASSKRAGRGNTIYF. The rearrangement links TRBV7-2 to TRBJ1-3, with D possibly being TRBD1 (6 bases). Coverage ceases 3 residues before the CDR3 finishes, and the germline J gene fills in the end. The CDR3 is 15 residues long. Germline V gene sequence: CDR1 SGHTA, CDR2 FQGNSA.